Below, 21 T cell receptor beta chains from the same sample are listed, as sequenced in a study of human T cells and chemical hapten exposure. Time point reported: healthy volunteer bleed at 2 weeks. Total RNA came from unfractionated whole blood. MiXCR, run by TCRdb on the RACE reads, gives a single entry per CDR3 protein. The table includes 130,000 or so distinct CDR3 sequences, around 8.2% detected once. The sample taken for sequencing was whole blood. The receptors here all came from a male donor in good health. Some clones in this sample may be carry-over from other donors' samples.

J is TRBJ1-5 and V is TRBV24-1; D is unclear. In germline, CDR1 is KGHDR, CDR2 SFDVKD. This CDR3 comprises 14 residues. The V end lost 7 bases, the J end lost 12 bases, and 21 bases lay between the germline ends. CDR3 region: CATSDLHRQSIQHF. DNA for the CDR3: TGTGCCACCAGCGACTTACACCGGCAATCAATCCAGCATTTT.

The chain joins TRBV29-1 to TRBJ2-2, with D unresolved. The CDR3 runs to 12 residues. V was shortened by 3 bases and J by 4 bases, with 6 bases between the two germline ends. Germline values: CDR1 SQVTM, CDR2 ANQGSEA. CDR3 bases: TGCAGCGTTGACAAGGGCACCGGGGAGCTGTTTTTT. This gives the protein CSVDKGTGELFF.

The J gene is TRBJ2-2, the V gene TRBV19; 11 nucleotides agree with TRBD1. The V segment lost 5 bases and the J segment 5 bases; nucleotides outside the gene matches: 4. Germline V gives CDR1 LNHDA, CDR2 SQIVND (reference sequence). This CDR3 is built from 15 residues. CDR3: CASSSGQGVTGELFF. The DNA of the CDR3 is TGTGCCAGTAGTTCGGGACAGGGGGTTACCGGGGAGCTGTTTTTT.

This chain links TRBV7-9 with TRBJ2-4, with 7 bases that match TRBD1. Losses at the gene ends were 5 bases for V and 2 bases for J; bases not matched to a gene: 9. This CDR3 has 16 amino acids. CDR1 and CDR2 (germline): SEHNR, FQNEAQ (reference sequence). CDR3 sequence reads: CASSPGQGVTKNIQYF. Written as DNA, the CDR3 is TGTGCCAGCAGCCCGGGGCAGGGGGTGACCAAAAACATTCAGTACTTC.

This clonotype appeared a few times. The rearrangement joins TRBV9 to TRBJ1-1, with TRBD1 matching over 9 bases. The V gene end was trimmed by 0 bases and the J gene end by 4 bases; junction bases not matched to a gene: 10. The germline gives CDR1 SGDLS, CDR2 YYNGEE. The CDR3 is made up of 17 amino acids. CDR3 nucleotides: TGTGCCAGCAGCGTAGTTAGTTGGGGACAGGGTGGCACTGAAGCTTTCTTT. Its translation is CASSVVSWGQGGTEAFF.

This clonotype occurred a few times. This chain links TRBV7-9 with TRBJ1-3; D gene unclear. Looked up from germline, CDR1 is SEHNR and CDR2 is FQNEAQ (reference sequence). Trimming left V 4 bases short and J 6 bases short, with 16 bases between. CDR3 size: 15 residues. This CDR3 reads CASSSQGVDANTIYF. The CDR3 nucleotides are TGTGCCAGCAGCTCCCAAGGCGTGGATGCAAACACCATATATTTT.

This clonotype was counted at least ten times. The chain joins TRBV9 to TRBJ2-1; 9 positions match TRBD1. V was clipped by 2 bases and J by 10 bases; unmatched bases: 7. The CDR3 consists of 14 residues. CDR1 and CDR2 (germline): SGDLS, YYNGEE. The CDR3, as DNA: TGTGCCAGCAGCGTTCGGGACAGGGTAGTCGAGCAGTTCTTC. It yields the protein CASSVRDRVVEQFF.

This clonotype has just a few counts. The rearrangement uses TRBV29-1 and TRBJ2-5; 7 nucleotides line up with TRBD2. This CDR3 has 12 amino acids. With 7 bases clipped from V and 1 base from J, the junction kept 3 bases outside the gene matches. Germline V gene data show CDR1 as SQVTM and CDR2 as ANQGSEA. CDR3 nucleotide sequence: TGCAGCGCTGCTAGCGGCCAAGAGACCCAGTACTTC. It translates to CSAASGQETQYF. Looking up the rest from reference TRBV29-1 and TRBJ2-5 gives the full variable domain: SAVISQKPSRDICQRGTSLTIQCQVDSQVTMMFWYRQQPGQSLTLIATANQGSEATYESGFVIDKFPISRPNLTFSTLTVSNMSPEDSSIYLCSAASGQETQYFGPGTRLLVL.

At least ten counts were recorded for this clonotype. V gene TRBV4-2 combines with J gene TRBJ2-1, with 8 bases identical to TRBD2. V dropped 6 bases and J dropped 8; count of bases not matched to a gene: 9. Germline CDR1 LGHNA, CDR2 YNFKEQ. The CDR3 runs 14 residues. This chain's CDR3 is CASRAQLAVDEQFF. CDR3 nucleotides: TGTGCCAGCAGGGCGCAACTAGCGGTGGATGAGCAGTTCTTC.

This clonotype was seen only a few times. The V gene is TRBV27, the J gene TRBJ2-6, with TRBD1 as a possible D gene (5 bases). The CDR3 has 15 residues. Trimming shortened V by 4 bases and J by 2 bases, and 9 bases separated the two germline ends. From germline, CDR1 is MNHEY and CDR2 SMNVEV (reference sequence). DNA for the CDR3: TGTGCCAGCAGTTCGAAAGGGGCTGGGGCCAACGTCCTGACTTTC. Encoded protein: CASSSKGAGANVLTF.

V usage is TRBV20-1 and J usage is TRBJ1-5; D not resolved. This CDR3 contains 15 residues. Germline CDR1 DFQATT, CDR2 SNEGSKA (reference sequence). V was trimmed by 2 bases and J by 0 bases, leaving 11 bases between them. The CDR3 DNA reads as TGCAGTGCTAGATTCAGCCCTGATAGCAATCAGCCCCAGCATTTT. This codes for CSARFSPDSNQPQHF.

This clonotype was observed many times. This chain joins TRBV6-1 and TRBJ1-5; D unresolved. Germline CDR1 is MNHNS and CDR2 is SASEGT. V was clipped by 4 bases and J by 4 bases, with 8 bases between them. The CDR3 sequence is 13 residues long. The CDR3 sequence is CASSVTDNQPQHF. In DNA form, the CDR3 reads TGTGCCAGCAGTGTTACAGATAATCAGCCCCAGCATTTT.

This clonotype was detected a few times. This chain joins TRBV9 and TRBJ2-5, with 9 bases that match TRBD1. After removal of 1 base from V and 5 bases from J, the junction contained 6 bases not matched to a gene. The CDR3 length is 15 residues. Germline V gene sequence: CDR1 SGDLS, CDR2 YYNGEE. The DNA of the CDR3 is TGTGCCAGCAGCGTACGACAGGGGGTTTGGGAGACCCAGTACTTC. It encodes CASSVRQGVWETQYF.

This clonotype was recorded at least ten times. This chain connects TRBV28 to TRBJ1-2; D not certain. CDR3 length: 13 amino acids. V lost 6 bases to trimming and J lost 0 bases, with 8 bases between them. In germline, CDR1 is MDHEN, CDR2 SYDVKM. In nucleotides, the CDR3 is TGTGCCAGCAGCCCTAACTCTAACTATGGCTACACCTTC. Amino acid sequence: CASSPNSNYGYTF.

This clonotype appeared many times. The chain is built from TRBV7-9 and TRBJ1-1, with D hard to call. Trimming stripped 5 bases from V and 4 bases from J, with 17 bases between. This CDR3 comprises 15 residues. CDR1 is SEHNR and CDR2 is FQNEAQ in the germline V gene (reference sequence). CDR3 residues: CASSPPSGLSTEAFF. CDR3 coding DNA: TGTGCCAGCAGCCCCCCCAGCGGTCTAAGCACTGAAGCTTTCTTT.

The CDR3 DNA follows: TGTGCCAGCAGTTTTAGCGGGACAGGGGCCCGCACCCACTATGGCTACACCTTC. It specifies CASSFSGTGARTHYGYTF. This chain connects TRBV27 to TRBJ1-2, with 10 bases that match TRBD1. Trimming cost V 3 bases and J 3 bases; bases outside gene matches: 13. CDR3 length equals 18 residues. Germline V gene sequence: CDR1 MNHEY, CDR2 SMNVEV (reference sequence).

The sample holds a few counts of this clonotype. Here the CDR3 DNA reads TGCAGTGCTAGAGAGGAGGGGACCGGTGAAAAACTGTTTTTT. The encoded protein is CSAREEGTGEKLFF. The V gene is TRBV20-1, the J gene TRBJ1-4, with D perhaps TRBD1 (5 bases). With 0 bases removed from V and 7 bases from J, the gap between germline ends came to 12 bases. CDR3 length: 14 amino acids. Germline CDR1 DFQATT, CDR2 SNEGSKA (reference sequence).

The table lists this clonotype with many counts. The CDR3 here is CSATSRSSYNEQFF. The CDR3 DNA follows: TGCAGTGCTACTAGCCGTAGCTCCTACAATGAGCAGTTCTTC. The chain joins TRBV20-1 to TRBJ2-1, with TRBD2 as a possible D gene (5 bases). Germline V lookup: CDR1 DFQATT, CDR2 SNEGSKA (reference sequence). This CDR3 spans 14 amino acids. The V end lost 4 bases, the J end lost 0 bases, and 10 bases lay between the germline ends.

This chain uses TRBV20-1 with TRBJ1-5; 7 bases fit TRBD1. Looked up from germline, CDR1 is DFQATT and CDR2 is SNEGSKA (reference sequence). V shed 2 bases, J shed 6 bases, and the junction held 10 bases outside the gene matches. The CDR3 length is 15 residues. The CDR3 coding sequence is TGCAGTGCTAGATCTCCCGGACAGGTTTCTCAGCCCCAGCATTTT. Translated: CSARSPGQVSQPQHF.

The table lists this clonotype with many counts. The CDR3 is CASKERGLFDEQFF. In nucleotides, the CDR3 is TGTGCCAGCAAGGAACGGGGGCTGTTCGATGAGCAGTTCTTC. This chain uses TRBV7-6 with TRBJ2-1; the D call may be TRBD1 or TRBD2 (6 bases each). The CDR3 runs to 14 residues. V lost 7 bases to trimming and J lost 8 bases, with 18 bases between them. Per germline, CDR1 SGHVS and CDR2 FNYEAQ.

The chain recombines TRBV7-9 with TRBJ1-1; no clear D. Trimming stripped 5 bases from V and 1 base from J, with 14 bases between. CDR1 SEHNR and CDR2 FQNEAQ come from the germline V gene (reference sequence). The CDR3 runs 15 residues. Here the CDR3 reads CASSPSRGRNTEAFF. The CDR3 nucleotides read TGTGCCAGCAGCCCAAGCCGCGGCAGGAACACTGAAGCTTTCTTT.